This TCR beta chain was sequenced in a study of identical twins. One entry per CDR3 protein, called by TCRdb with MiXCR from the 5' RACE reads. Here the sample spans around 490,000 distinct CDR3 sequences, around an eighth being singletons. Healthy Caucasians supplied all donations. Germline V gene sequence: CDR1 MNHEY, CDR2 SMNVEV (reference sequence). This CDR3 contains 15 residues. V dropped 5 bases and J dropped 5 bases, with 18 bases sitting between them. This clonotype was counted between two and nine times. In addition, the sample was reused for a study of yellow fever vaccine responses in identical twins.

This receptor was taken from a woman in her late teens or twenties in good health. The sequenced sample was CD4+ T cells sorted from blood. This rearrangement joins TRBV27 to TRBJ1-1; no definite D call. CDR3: CASSLSDYSGTEAFF. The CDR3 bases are TGTGCCAGCAGTCTCTCGGACTATTCAGGAACTGAAGCTTTCTTT.